This passage covers 12 T cell receptor beta chains from one sample sequenced in a study of PD-L1 blockade in urothelial cancer. Libraries were prepared by immunoSEQ multiplex PCR; TCRdb keeps only in-frame clonotypes and omits some of them. The sample carries roughly 91,000 clones, under 90% recorded once. Time point of the sample: pretreatment peripheral blood. This specimen was PBMCs, taken around atezolizumab (anti-PD-L1) treatment. All receptors come from a man aged 55 to 69 with urothelial cancer.

This clone was counted between two and nine times. The chain has TRBV14 and TRBJ2-7, with 9 bases identical to TRBD1. The trim removed 3 bases at V and 1 base at J, leaving 7 bases unmatched. The length of the CDR3 is 16 residues. Germline CDR1 SGHDN, CDR2 FVKESK. This chain's CDR3 is CASSHPRDRESYEQYF. CDR3 DNA sequence: TGTGCCAGCAGCCACCCCCGGGACAGGGAGTCCTACGAGCAGTACTTC.

This clone was recorded a few times. The genes are TRBV12-5 and TRBJ2-1; 10 positions agree with TRBD2. Germline CDR1 LGHNT, CDR2 FRNRAP. The CDR3 extends over 17 amino acids. After removal of 1 base from V and 2 bases from J, the junction contained 5 bases not matched to a gene. The CDR3 loop reads CASGLATLAGAYNEQFF. The CDR3 DNA sequence: TGTGCTAGTGGTTTGGCTACTCTAGCGGGGGCCTACAATGAGCAGTTCTTC.

The V gene is TRBV7-3, the J gene TRBJ2-1, with 8 nucleotides matching TRBD2. V lost 1 base and J lost 10; bases outside the gene matches: 6. Germline V gene lookup returns CDR1 SGHTA and CDR2 FQGTGA. CDR3 size: 14 residues. The CDR3 region is CASSLSSGTGEQFF. The CDR3 nucleotides are TGTGCCAGCAGCTTAAGTAGCGGGACCGGGGAGCAGTTCTTC.

The CDR3 loop reads CASSKEIPYEQYF. Here the CDR3 DNA reads TGTGCCAGTAGTAAGGAGATTCCCTACGAGCAGTACTTC. The chain carries TRBV19 and TRBJ2-7, with D uncertain. Germline V CDR1 and CDR2: LNHDA, SQIVND (reference sequence). The CDR3 runs 13 residues. V gave up 4 bases and J gave up 2 bases, with 9 bases separating them.

The chain employs TRBV7-2 and TRBJ1-2; maybe TRBD1 (5 bases). CDR3 size: 15 residues. Trimming cost V 5 bases and J 8 bases, with 21 bases left between them. Germline CDR1 reads SGHTA; CDR2 reads FQGNSA. CDR3 protein: CASSQTLLRGEGYTF. The DNA of the CDR3 is TGTGCCAGCAGCCAAACTTTATTAAGGGGCGAGGGCTACACCTTC.

Only one count was recorded for this clone. V and J are TRBV4-1 and TRBJ1-5, with 12 bases aligning to TRBD1. Germline V gene lookup returns CDR1 MGHRA and CDR2 YSYEKL. This CDR3 comprises 20 residues. V trimming: 0 bases; J trimming: 1 base; junction bases outside the gene matches: 10. The DNA of the CDR3 is TGCGCCAGCAGCCAAGATGGCTGGGACAGGGGGCAGGGGAGCAATCAGCCCCAGCATTTT. It is translated as CASSQDGWDRGQGSNQPQHF.

The chain has TRBV28 and TRBJ2-1; 8 bases are a match to TRBD1. This CDR3 is 15 amino acids long. Germline CDR1 MDHEN, CDR2 SYDVKM. V lost 5 bases to trimming and J lost 5 bases; unmatched junction nucleotides: 8. The CDR3: CASSPTGQANNEQFF. CDR3 coding DNA: TGTGCCAGCAGTCCGACGGGACAGGCTAACAATGAGCAGTTCTTC. The full variable domain, rest sourced from reference TRBV28 and TRBJ2-1, is DVKVTQSSRYLVKRTGEKVFLECVQDMDHENMFWYRQDPGLGLRLIYFSYDVKMKEKGDIPEGYSVSREKKERFSLILESASTNQTSMYLCASSPTGQANNEQFFGPGTRLTVL.

The rearrangement links TRBV18 to TRBJ2-2; a weak D match, TRBD2 (6 bases). V was cut by 3 bases and J by 1 base, with 12 bases left in between. This CDR3 contains 16 residues. CDR1 is KGHSH and CDR2 is LQKENI in the germline V gene. CDR3 in DNA: TGTGCCAGCTCACCTGGGACTCAAAAGAACACCGGGGAGCTGTTTTTT. Its translation is CASSPGTQKNTGELFF.

V is TRBV4-2 and J is TRBJ2-7, with TRBD2 as a possible D gene (6 bases). There are 13 residues in the CDR3. The germline CDR1 and CDR2 sequences are LGHNA and YNFKEQ. Deletions cut 6 bases from V and 7 bases from J, with 16 bases between. CDR3 nucleotides: TGTGCCAGCAGTTACCGGGACTCGGGTGAGCAGTACTTC. Protein sequence: CASSYRDSGEQYF.

The V and J genes are TRBV10-1 and TRBJ2-7, with 10 nucleotides matching TRBD2. The J segment lost 6 bases and the V segment lost 6 bases, leaving 14 bases of the junction unmatched. Per germline, CDR1 WNHNN and CDR2 SYGVQD (reference sequence). The CDR3 consists of 16 residues. The CDR3 region has the DNA TGCGCCAGCAGCAGGGGGGCTAGCGGGAGCGCACGCGAGCAGTACTTC. It encodes CASSRGASGSAREQYF.

This clone was recorded only once. The rearrangement joins TRBV5-1 to TRBJ1-2; TRBD1 agrees at 7 bases. Germline-derived CDR1 and CDR2 are SGHRS and YFSETQ. Germline trimming cut 5 bases from V and 3 bases from J; bases unmatched to any gene: 4. The CDR3 consists of 13 residues. CDR3 DNA: TGCGCCAGCAGACTCGGGACAGACTATGGCTACACCTTC. Its translation is CASRLGTDYGYTF. Filled out from reference TRBV5-1 and TRBJ1-2, the complete variable domain reads KAGVTQTPRYLIKTRGQQVTLSCSPISGHRSVSWYQQTPGQGLQFLFEYFSETQRNKGNFPGRFSGRQFSNSRSEMNVSTLELGDSALYLCASRLGTDYGYTFGSGTRLTVV.

This chain uses TRBV9 with TRBJ2-5, with TRBD2 identical over 14 bases. In germline, CDR1 is SGDLS, CDR2 YYNGEE. CDR3 length: 15 amino acids. With 4 bases clipped from V and 4 bases from J, the junction kept 3 bases outside the gene matches. The CDR3 is CASSPGLAGVETQYF. The DNA of the CDR3 is TGTGCCAGCAGCCCGGGACTAGCGGGAGTAGAGACCCAGTACTTC.